The 6 T cell receptor beta chains presented below share a single source sample, sequenced in a study of graft-versus-host responses after intestinal transplantation. Measured with immunoSEQ multiplex PCR; TCRdb has only the in-frame clones, and not every one. This sample yields some 84,000 clones, of which 80% to 85% are seen a single time; more than 0.8% belongs to the top ten. No antigen is known for these receptors. This specimen was unstimulated CD4+ T cells sorted from spleen or lymph node cells, taken before intestinal transplant. These receptors all stem from a human donor who received an intestinal transplant.

Details on this clone: Other DNA sequences in this sample translate to the same CDR3. The V gene is TRBV5-1, the J gene TRBJ2-1; 10 nucleotides agree with TRBD2. CDR1 SGHRS and CDR2 YFSETQ come from the germline V gene. V lost 3 bases and J lost 0; bases outside the gene matches: 3. CDR3 length equals 16 residues. The DNA of the CDR3 is TGCGCCAGCAGCTCCGGACTAGCGGACTCCTACAATGAGCAGTTCTTC. It specifies CASSSGLADSYNEQFF.

The chain employs TRBV15 and TRBJ2-5, with D unclear. The CDR3 is 15 residues long. Germline V CDR1 and CDR2: LNHNV, YYDKDF (reference sequence). V was clipped by 2 bases and J by 4 bases, with 14 bases between them. DNA for the CDR3: TGTGCCACCAGCAGAAAAGATGGTCGCGGAGAGACCCAGTACTTC. This gives the protein CATSRKDGRGETQYF.

The J gene is TRBJ2-7, the V gene TRBV6-4, with D maybe TRBD1 (5 bases). Germline V gene lookup returns CDR1 MRHNA and CDR2 SNTAGT. This CDR3 region has 16 residues. V was cut by 7 bases and J by 0 bases, with 19 bases left in between. The CDR3 region has the DNA TGTGCCAGCAAGAGAAAACAGGACCTTTACTCCTACGAGCAGTACTTC. Translated: CASKRKQDLYSYEQYF.

This clone has a single count. The chain has TRBV18 and TRBJ1-3; 8 bases align to TRBD1. V lost 3 bases to trimming and J lost 4 bases; unmatched junction nucleotides: 2. The CDR3 sequence is 14 residues long. The germline CDR1 and CDR2 sequences are KGHSH and LQKENI. The CDR3 bases are TGTGCCAGCTCACCGACAGGGGCCGGAAACACCATATATTTT. Translating gives CASSPTGAGNTIYF.

A few counts support this clone. The CDR3 here is CASWDRGQGQPQHF. CDR3 in DNA: TGTGCCAGCTGGGACAGGGGGCAGGGGCAGCCCCAGCATTTT. V and J are TRBV19 and TRBJ1-5; TRBD1 matches at 12 bases. The V and J ends lost 9 bases and 7 bases, in that order; junction bases with no gene match: 7. CDR3 length: 14 amino acids. CDR1 LNHDA and CDR2 SQIVND come from the germline V gene (reference sequence).

This clone was counted once. V is TRBV5-1 and J is TRBJ2-5; D remains ambiguous. Germline V gene data show CDR1 as SGHRS and CDR2 as YFSETQ. The CDR3 is 15 amino acids. The germline V and J ends were trimmed by 0 bases and 3 bases, with 12 bases remaining between them. CDR3 DNA: TGCGCCAGCAGCTTGGGTTCCGCAGTTAAAGAGACCCAGTACTTC. Translating gives CASSLGSAVKETQYF.